These 7 T cell receptor beta chains were sequenced from one sample in a study of T cell responses to AZD1222 COVID-19 vaccine. Assay: immunoSEQ multiplex PCR; the TCRdb copy retains only in-frame clones and omits some. The repertoire consists of more than 95,000 clones, with 85% to 95% occurring once and the leading ten covering around 4.7%. Sequencing used peripheral blood, obtained on day 0 of AZD1222 vaccination. These receptors came from an adult in good health.

The chain joins TRBV2 to TRBJ2-7; TRBD1 matches at 7 bases. The CDR3 length is 16 residues. V lost 2 bases and J lost 4; bases outside the gene matches: 11. CDR1 SNHLY and CDR2 FYNNEI come from the germline V gene. The CDR3, as DNA: TGTGCCAGCAGTGAAATTTGGTTAGGGGGCGATTACGAGCAGTACTTC. Its translation is CASSEIWLGGDYEQYF.

The V and J genes are TRBV5-1 and TRBJ1-3; D not resolved. The CDR3 runs to 14 residues. The V end lost 4 bases, the J end lost 2 bases, and 10 bases lay between the germline ends. The germline V gene encodes CDR1 SGHRS and CDR2 YFSETQ. The CDR3 here is CASSSDGTGNTIYF. The DNA for the CDR3 is TGCGCCAGCAGCAGTGACGGAACTGGAAACACCATATATTTT.

The chain joins TRBV5-6 to TRBJ1-1; TRBD1 aligns across 7 bases. Germline assignment: CDR1 SGHDT and CDR2 YYEEEE. V lost 0 bases to trimming and J lost 4 bases; unmatched junction nucleotides: 3. This CDR3 is built from 14 residues. CDR3 sequence (DNA): TGTGCCAGCAGCTTGGACAGGGGATTCACTGAAGCTTTCTTT. Protein sequence: CASSLDRGFTEAFF.

The chain links TRBV28 to TRBJ1-6, with unresolved D. The CDR3 is 13 residues long. Germline V gives CDR1 MDHEN, CDR2 SYDVKM. V was cut by 3 bases and J by 7 bases, with 7 bases left in between. The CDR3 region is CASSLEVNSPLHF. The DNA of the CDR3 is TGTGCCAGCAGTTTGGAGGTAAATTCACCCCTCCACTTT.

The rearrangement joins TRBV9 to TRBJ2-7, with 11 bases identical to TRBD2. V shed 5 bases and J 7 bases; nucleotides not matched to a gene: 11. Looked up from germline, CDR1 is SGDLS and CDR2 is YYNGEE. This CDR3 is built from 15 residues. In DNA, the CDR3 is TGTGCCAGCAGTGAATCACTAGCGGGAGTGGAGGAGCAGTACTTC. Residues: CASSESLAGVEEQYF. Full variable domain (remainder filled in from reference TRBV9 and TRBJ2-7): DSGVTQTPKHLITATGQRVTLRCSPRSGDLSVYWYQQSLDQGLQFLIQYYNGEERAKGNILERFSAQQFPDLHSELNLSSLELGDSALYFCASSESLAGVEEQYFGPGTRLTVT.

The chain is built from TRBV12-3 or TRBV12-4 and TRBJ1-3; 7 nucleotides line up with TRBD1. V was pared by 6 bases and J by 7 bases, with 6 bases of the junction left unmatched. CDR3 length equals 13 residues. The CDR3 DNA reads TGTGCCAGCAGGAACAGGGGTTTCAACACCATATATTTT. It translates to CASRNRGFNTIYF.

The chain links TRBV30 to TRBJ2-2; 7 nucleotides align to TRBD1. Germline loops: CDR1 GTSNPN, CDR2 SVGIG (reference sequence). This CDR3 spans 17 amino acids. J gave up 3 bases and V 5 bases, and 15 bases lay outside the gene matches. In nucleotides, the CDR3 is TGTGCCTGGTCGAAGGGGGCTAGTTTTATGGACACCGGGGAGCTGTTTTTT. It encodes CAWSKGASFMDTGELFF. Full variable domain (remainder filled in from reference TRBV30 and TRBJ2-2): SQTIHQWPATLVQPVGSPLSLECTVEGTSNPNLYWYRQAAGRGLQLLFYSVGIGQISSEVPQNLSASRPQDRQFILSSKKLLLSDSGFYLCAWSKGASFMDTGELFFGEGSRLTVL.